These 6 T cell receptor beta chains came from one sample sequenced in a study of preoperative IRX-2 immunotherapy in early breast cancer. Produced via immunoSEQ multiplex PCR; TCRdb's table is partial and in-frame only. The table lists approximately 98,000 clones, about nine tenths of them singletons, with approximately 2% in the top ten. The treatment: preoperative locoregional IRX-2 cytokine immunotherapy. Sample: tumor tissue, taken after IRX-2 immunotherapy. Receptor source: a human donor with breast cancer.

Only one count was recorded for this clone. The chain links TRBV7-7 to TRBJ1-5; TRBD1 might be the D (5 bases). V was pared by 5 bases and J by 0 bases, with 11 bases between. The CDR3 is made up of 15 amino acids. The germline V gene encodes CDR1 SSHAT and CDR2 FNYEAQ (reference sequence). CDR3 protein: CASSQGGFSNQPQHF. The CDR3 DNA sequence: TGTGCCAGCAGCCAGGGCGGGTTTAGCAATCAGCCCCAGCATTTT.

V and J are TRBV6-7 and TRBJ2-2; D is ambiguous. TRBV6-7 is sorted into the ORF group, with uncertain function. The CDR3 is 14 amino acids. V was shortened by 5 bases and J by 1 base, with 8 bases between the two germline ends. CDR3 sequence reads: CASSESGNTGELFF. The CDR3 coding sequence is TGTGCCAGCAGTGAATCTGGGAACACCGGGGAGCTGTTTTTT.

The V call is TRBV23-1, the J call TRBJ2-7; D unclear. TRBV23-1 is placed among ORFs of uncertain function. Trimming stripped 6 bases from V and 4 bases from J, with 19 bases between. The length of the CDR3 is 15 residues. The CDR3 here is CASSDPRILQYEQYF. In DNA, the CDR3 is TGCGCCAGCAGCGACCCAAGGATCCTTCAGTACGAGCAGTACTTC.

The chain couples TRBV1 to TRBJ1-5. TRBV1 is flagged as a pseudogene. This CDR3 region has 16 residues. CDR3 loop: CASSEASRGGNQPQHF. The CDR3 coding sequence is TGCGCCAGCAGCGAGGCGTCCCGGGGTGGCAATCAGCCCCAGCATTTT.

The V and J genes are TRBV7-8 and TRBJ1-1; D ambiguous. Germline CDR1 reads SGHVS; CDR2 reads FQNEAQ. V lost 4 bases to trimming and J lost 2 bases, with 8 bases between them. CDR3 length equals 13 residues. This chain's CDR3 is CASSSQVNTEAFF. CDR3 nucleotides: TGTGCCAGCAGCTCTCAAGTAAACACTGAAGCTTTCTTT.

The chain uses TRBV18 and TRBJ2-7; D perhaps matches TRBD1 (6 bases). This CDR3 is built from 13 residues. V lost 3 bases to trimming and J lost 5 bases, with 11 bases between them. The germline V gene encodes CDR1 KGHSH and CDR2 LQKENI. The CDR3 region has the DNA TGTGCCAGCTCACCGACAGGCCCCAACGAGCAGTACTTC. Amino acids: CASSPTGPNEQYF.